This T cell receptor beta chain originates from a study of T cell repertoires in cytomegalovirus infection. Across the whole study: Both recently identified HLA-C-restricted and well-studied HLA-B-restricted CMV epitopes were used in the study. Shared public TCR beta signatures pointed to both CMV infection and a matching HLA type.

The germline V gene has CDR1 SGHVS and CDR2 FNYEAQ. The CDR3 is 15 amino acids. With 5 bases removed from V and 5 bases from J, the gap between germline ends came to 18 bases. This clonotype was found many times. Its specificity is unknown. Overall study findings and caveats: Summed frequency of shared TCR beta families picked out CMV carriers who also had the relevant HLA.

TCRdb re-called the reads with MiXCR, one entry per CDR3 protein. This sample has tens of thousands of distinct CDR3 sequences; around 20% occur once, and the top ten carry around 27%. The sequence was collected from a human donor in good health (CMV status not recorded). Some clones in this sample may be carry-over from other donors' samples. Sample: CD8+ T cells from cultured PBMCs, taken from culture after CMV antigen stimulation. The chain recombines TRBV7-6 with TRBJ1-1; tentative D call: TRBD1 (5 bases). CDR3 sequence: CASSPAGGSLTEAFF. Here the CDR3 DNA reads TGTGCCAGCAGCCCCGCGGGGGGTTCTTTGACTGAAGCTTTCTTT.